A selection of T cell receptor beta chains follows, all from one sample in a study of T-cell reconstitution after alpha-beta-depleted transplantation in children. TCRdb processed the PCR reads anew with MiXCR; each CDR3 protein has one entry. The data contain almost 500,000 distinct CDR3 sequences, approximately 12% of them singletons. Sequences were derived from PBMCs from the stem cell graft donor, sampled from the stem cell graft. The receptors originated from a human donor who donated a stem cell graft to a child with combined immunodeficiency. The CDR3 runs from the conserved cysteine through the conserved F or W. The order of the fields is D gene, clone size, J gene, V gene, CDR3 DNA, CDR3 protein. D genes are given only for firm matches. The size field is filled for only some rows; it gives once, few, many or a size class.

NA	few	TRBJ2-5	TRBV18	TGTGCCAGCTCACCACCGTCAAGGAGGGAGACCCAGTACTTC	CASSPPSRRETQYF
TRBD2	many	TRBJ2-1	TRBV5-1	TGCGCCAGCAGCTTGCCGGGACTAGCGTACAATGAGCAGTTCTTC	CASSLPGLAYNEQFF
NA	few	TRBJ2-1	TRBV6-1	TGTGCCAGCAGCCATCCTGAAAGCGGAAGCTCCTACAATGAGCAGTTCTTC	CASSHPESGSSYNEQFF
NA	few	TRBJ2-2	TRBV11-3	TGTGCCAGCACCCGTACCGGGACACAGCTGTTTTTT	CASTRTGTQLFF
NA	few	TRBJ1-2	TRBV28	TGTGCCAGCAGCCGGACCCAGATCCAGGCTAACTATGGCTACACCTTC	CASSRTQIQANYGYTF
TRBD2	many	TRBJ2-1	TRBV10-3	TGTGCCATCAGCTCAAGCGGGAGGGCCCACAATGAGCAGTTCTTC	CAISSSGRAHNEQFF
TRBD2	NA	TRBJ2-7	TRBV7-2	TGTGCCAGCACCCCCCAACCACTAGCGGGAGACGAGCAGTACTTC	CASTPQPLAGDEQYF
NA	many	TRBJ2-3	TRBV3-1	TGTGCCAGCAGCCCCTCGGGGATCAGCACAGATACGCAGTATTTT	CASSPSGISTDTQYF
NA	few	TRBJ2-5	TRBV4-2	TGTGCCAGCAGCGCAGGAGCCACAATTCAAGAGACCCAGTACTTC	CASSAGATIQETQYF
NA	many	TRBJ2-1	TRBV12-3/TRBV12-4	TGTGCCAGCAGTTTTCAAGGGGAGGAGCAGTTCTTC	CASSFQGEEQFF